The 4 T cell receptor beta chains in this list originate from one sample, sequenced in a study of control samples from healthy donors and cancer patients. Sequencing used immunoSEQ multiplex PCR; TCRdb keeps in-frame clones, though not all of them. The repertoire includes approximately 45,000 clones, 80% to 95% of them detected once, and 22% sits in the top ten. Input material: PBMCs. The receptors derive from a woman aged 35 to 49 with head and neck cancer.

The chain uses TRBV11-2 and TRBJ2-5; TRBD2 aligns across 10 bases. CDR1 and CDR2 from the germline V gene are SGHAT and FQNNGV. The V segment lost 4 bases and the J segment 7 bases; nucleotides outside the gene matches: 6. The CDR3 loop spans 14 amino acids. This CDR3 reads CASSSGTSVATQYF. The CDR3 bases are TGTGCCAGCAGCTCAGGGACTAGCGTTGCGACCCAGTACTTC.

The V and J genes are TRBV27 and TRBJ1-6; possibly TRBD1 for D (6 bases). Germline V gives CDR1 MNHEY, CDR2 SMNVEV (reference sequence). Trimming stripped 6 bases from V and 10 bases from J, with 16 bases between. This CDR3 has 14 amino acids. CDR3 DNA sequence: TGTGCCAGCAGACTCCAGGGGAACCTATCACCCCTCCACTTT. Translation gives CASRLQGNLSPLHF.

The rearrangement uses TRBV5-1 and TRBJ2-6, with a tentative D call TRBD1 (6 bases). This CDR3 contains 15 residues. Germline lookup yields CDR1 SGHRS and CDR2 YFSETQ. V lost 4 bases, J lost 11 bases, and 19 bases lay in between. Here the CDR3 DNA reads TGCGCCAGCAGCCCCTTGAGGGACACCGTAGACGTCCTGACTTTC. Its protein product is CASSPLRDTVDVLTF.

The V call is TRBV6-5, the J call TRBJ2-2; D is possibly TRBD2 (6 bases). The V gene lost 4 bases and the J gene lost 4 bases, with 13 bases spanning the gap. CDR3 length: 15 residues. The germline V gene encodes CDR1 MNHEY and CDR2 SVGAGI. As DNA, the CDR3 is TGTGCCAGCAGTTCAATGCTTAGCGGCACCGGGGAGCTGTTTTTT. Translating it yields CASSSMLSGTGELFF.